This is a list of T cell receptor beta chains from one sample in a study of persistence of HIV-infected CD4 T cells. Clones were read by immunoSEQ multiplex PCR, and TCRdb kept only the in-frame ones, dropping some. The table records about 39,000 clones, around 85% of them present only once. These receptors have no identified antigens. This specimen was cultured CD4+ T cells from PBMCs, taken from a patient who received antiretroviral therapy. The receptors stem from an adult with HIV. The donor label of this sample is uncertain. Both conserved end residues are part of each CDR3. A D gene is named only where the DNA matches it firmly. The listing skips clone size in some rows; elsewhere it reads once, few, many or a size class.

d_call: TRBD2
clone_size: NA
j_call: TRBJ2-7
v_call: TRBV5-8
cdr3_aa: CASSFGGFPSYEQYF
cdr3_nt: TGTGCCAGCAGCTTCGGGGGGTTCCCCTCCTACGAGCAGTACTTC

d_call: NA
clone_size: NA
j_call: TRBJ2-1
v_call: TRBV18
cdr3_aa: CASSPGQGMVNEQFF
cdr3_nt: TGTGCCAGCTCCCCGGGGCAGGGGATGGTCAATGAGCAGTTCTTC

d_call: NA
clone_size: NA
j_call: TRBJ1-1
v_call: TRBV5-5
cdr3_aa: CASSLGANTEAFF
cdr3_nt: TGTGCCAGCAGCTTGGGAGCGAACACTGAAGCTTTCTTT

d_call: NA
clone_size: NA
j_call: TRBJ2-2
v_call: TRBV7-6
cdr3_aa: CASSLSPDTTNTGELFF
cdr3_nt: TGTGCCAGCAGCTTATCCCCGGACACAACGAACACCGGGGAGCTGTTTTTT

d_call: NA
clone_size: once
j_call: TRBJ1-1
v_call: TRBV9
cdr3_aa: CASSVGSTKTEAFF
cdr3_nt: TGTGCCAGCAGCGTAGGATCCACGAAGACTGAAGCTTTCTTT

d_call: NA
clone_size: NA
j_call: TRBJ1-4
v_call: TRBV9
cdr3_aa: CASSRSGEKLFF
cdr3_nt: TGTGCCAGCAGCCGTAGCGGGGAAAAACTGTTTTTT

d_call: TRBD1
clone_size: few
j_call: TRBJ2-2
v_call: TRBV18
cdr3_aa: CASSDRVPTGELFF
cdr3_nt: TGTGCCAGCTCCGACAGGGTGCCCACCGGGGAGCTGTTTTTT

d_call: NA
clone_size: few
j_call: TRBJ1-2
v_call: TRBV6-5
cdr3_aa: CASQARTDYGYTF
cdr3_nt: TGTGCCAGTCAGGCCCGAACGGACTATGGCTACACCTTC

d_call: NA
clone_size: NA
j_call: TRBJ2-3
v_call: TRBV7-2
cdr3_aa: CASSSKRQTISTDTQYF
cdr3_nt: TGTGCCAGCAGCTCAAAACGACAAACTATTAGCACAGATACGCAGTATTTT

d_call: TRBD2
clone_size: once
j_call: TRBJ2-1
v_call: TRBV7-2
cdr3_aa: CASSLDPLSGGIYNEQFF
cdr3_nt: TGTGCCAGCAGCTTAGACCCCCTTAGCGGGGGGATATACAATGAGCAGTTCTTC

d_call: NA
clone_size: few
j_call: TRBJ1-3
v_call: TRBV7-9
cdr3_aa: CASSLIPGDTIYF
cdr3_nt: TGTGCCAGCAGCTTAATACCCGGGGACACCATATATTTT